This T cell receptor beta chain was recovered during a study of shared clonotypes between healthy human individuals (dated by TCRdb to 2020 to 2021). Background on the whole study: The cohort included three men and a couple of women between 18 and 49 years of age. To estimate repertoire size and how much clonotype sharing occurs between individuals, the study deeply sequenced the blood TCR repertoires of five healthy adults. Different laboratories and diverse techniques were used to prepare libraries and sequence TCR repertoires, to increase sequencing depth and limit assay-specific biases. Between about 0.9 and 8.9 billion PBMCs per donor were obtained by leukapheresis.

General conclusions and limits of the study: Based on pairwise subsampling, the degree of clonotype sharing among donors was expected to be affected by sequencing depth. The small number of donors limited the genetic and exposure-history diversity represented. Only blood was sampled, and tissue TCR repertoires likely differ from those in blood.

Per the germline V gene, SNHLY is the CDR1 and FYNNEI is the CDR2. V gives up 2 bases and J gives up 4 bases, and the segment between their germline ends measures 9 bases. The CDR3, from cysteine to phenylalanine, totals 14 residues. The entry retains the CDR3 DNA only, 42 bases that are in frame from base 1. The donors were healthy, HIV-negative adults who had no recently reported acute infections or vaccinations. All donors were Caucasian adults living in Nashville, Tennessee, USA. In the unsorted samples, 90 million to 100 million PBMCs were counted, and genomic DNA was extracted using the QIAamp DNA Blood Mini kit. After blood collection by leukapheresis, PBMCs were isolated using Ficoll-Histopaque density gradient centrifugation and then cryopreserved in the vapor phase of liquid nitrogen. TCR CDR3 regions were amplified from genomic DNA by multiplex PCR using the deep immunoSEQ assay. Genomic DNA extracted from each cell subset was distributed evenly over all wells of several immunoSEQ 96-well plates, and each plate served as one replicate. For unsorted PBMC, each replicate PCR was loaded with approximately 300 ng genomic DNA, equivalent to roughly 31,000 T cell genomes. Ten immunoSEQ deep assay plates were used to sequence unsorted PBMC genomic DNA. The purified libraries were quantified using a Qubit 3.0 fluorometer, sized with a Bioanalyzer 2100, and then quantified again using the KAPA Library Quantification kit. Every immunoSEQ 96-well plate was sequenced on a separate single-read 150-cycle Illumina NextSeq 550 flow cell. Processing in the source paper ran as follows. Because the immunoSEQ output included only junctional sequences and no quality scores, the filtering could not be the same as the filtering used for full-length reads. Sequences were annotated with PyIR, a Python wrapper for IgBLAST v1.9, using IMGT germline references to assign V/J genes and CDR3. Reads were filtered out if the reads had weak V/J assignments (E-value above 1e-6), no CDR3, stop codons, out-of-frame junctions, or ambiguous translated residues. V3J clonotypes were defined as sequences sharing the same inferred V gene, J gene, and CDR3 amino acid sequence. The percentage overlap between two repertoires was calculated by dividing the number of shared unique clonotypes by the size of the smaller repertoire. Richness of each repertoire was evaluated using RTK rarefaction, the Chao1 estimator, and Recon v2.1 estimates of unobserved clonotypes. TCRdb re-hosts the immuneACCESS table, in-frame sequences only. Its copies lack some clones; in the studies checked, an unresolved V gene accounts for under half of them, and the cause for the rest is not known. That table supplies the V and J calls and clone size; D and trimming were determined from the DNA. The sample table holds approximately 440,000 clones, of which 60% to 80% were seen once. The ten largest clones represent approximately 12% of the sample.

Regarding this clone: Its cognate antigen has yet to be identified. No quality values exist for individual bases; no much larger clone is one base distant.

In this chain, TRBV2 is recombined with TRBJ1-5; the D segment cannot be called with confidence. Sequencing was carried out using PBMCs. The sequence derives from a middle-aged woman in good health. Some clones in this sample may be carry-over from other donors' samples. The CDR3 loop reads CASSERAVNQPQHF. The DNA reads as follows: TGTGCCAGCAGTGAAAGGGCAGTAAATCAGCCCCAGCATTTT.